The entry that follows covers one T cell receptor beta chain sequence. The sample belongs to a study of chemoradiotherapy in HPV16-positive cancers. Sequencing used immunoSEQ multiplex PCR; TCRdb keeps in-frame clones, though not all of them. The sample shows 8,000 to 10,000 clones, 70% to 90% of them seen only once. V lost 7 bases and J 4 bases, leaving 22 bases between the germline ends. CDR1 and CDR2 from the germline V gene are MDHEN and SYDVKM. The CDR3 consists of 16 residues. Sequenced here: tumor tissue, sampled from a patient who underwent chemoradiotherapy. The chain carries TRBV28 and TRBJ1-1; D perhaps matches TRBD1 (5 bases). The origin of this receptor is a human donor with HPV-associated anogenital cancer. CDR3 loop: CASNSPEGGRGTEAFF. In DNA form, the CDR3 reads TGTGCCAGCAATTCCCCCGAGGGAGGGAGGGGCACTGAAGCTTTCTTT.